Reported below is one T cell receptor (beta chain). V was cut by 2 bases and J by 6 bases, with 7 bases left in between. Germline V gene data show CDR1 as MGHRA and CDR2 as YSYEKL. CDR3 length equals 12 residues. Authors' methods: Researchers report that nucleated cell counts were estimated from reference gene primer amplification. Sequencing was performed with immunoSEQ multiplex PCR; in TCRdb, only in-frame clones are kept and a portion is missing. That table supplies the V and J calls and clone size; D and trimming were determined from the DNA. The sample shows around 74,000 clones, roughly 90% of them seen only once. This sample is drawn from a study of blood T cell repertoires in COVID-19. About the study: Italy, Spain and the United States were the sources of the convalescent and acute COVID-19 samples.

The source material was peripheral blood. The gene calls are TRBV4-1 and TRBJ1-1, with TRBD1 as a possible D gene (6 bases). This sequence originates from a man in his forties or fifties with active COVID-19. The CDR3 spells CASSQTGSEAFF. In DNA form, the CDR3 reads TGCGCCAGCAGCCAAACAGGGTCTGAAGCTTTCTTT.